These 12 T cell receptor beta chains came from one sample sequenced in a study of blood T cell repertoires in COVID-19. Profiling relied on immunoSEQ multiplex PCR, and the TCRdb table lists in-frame clones only, not all of them. In the table there are under 200,000 clones, roughly 75% of which are singletons. The sample comprised peripheral blood. Receptor source: a man aged 65 to 85 with active or convalescent COVID-19.

This rearrangement joins TRBV11-3 to TRBJ2-2; 7 bases are a match to TRBD1. There are 15 residues in the CDR3. From germline, CDR1 is SGHNT and CDR2 YENEEA. Trimming at V came to 5 bases and at J to 5 bases, leaving 8 bases not matched to a gene. The CDR3 DNA is TGTGCCAGCAGCCGTCTCACAGGGGAGACCGGGGAGCTGTTTTTT. Translation gives CASSRLTGETGELFF.

The CDR3 spells CASSRKGSGDPLSNEQFF. Written as DNA, the CDR3 is TGTGCCAGCAGCCGAAAAGGGTCGGGAGACCCTCTAAGTAATGAGCAGTTCTTC. The chain couples TRBV4-2 to TRBJ2-1; maybe TRBD2 (6 bases). Germline-derived CDR1 and CDR2 are LGHNA and YNFKEQ. This CDR3 comprises 18 residues. Deletions cut 4 bases from V and 7 bases from J, with 26 bases between.

CDR3 sequence (DNA): TGTGCCAGCGGACACGTAGATCAGCCCCAGCATTTT. It encodes CASGHVDQPQHF. The V gene is TRBV6-5, the J gene TRBJ1-5, with D possibly matching TRBD1 (5 bases). CDR1 is MNHEY, CDR2 SVGAGI, per germline. V shed 8 bases and J shed 5 bases, with 10 bases lying between them. This CDR3 has 12 residues.

The chain couples TRBV7-9 to TRBJ1-3; D is ambiguous. The CDR3 covers 14 residues. Germline values: CDR1 SEHNR, CDR2 FQNEAQ (reference sequence). V was pared by 7 bases and J by 0 bases, with 10 bases between. DNA for the CDR3: TGTGCCAGCAAGGAACAGCTCTCTGGAAACACCATATATTTT. It translates to CASKEQLSGNTIYF.

This sequence joins TRBV30 and TRBJ1-1; TRBD1 aligns across 7 bases. The CDR3 is made up of 14 amino acids. CDR1 and CDR2 (germline): GTSNPN, SVGIG (reference sequence). With V trimmed by 2 bases and J by 3 bases, 6 bases remained unmatched. In DNA, the CDR3 is TGTGCCTGGAGTAAGACAGGGCGGGACACTGAAGCTTTCTTT. Protein: CAWSKTGRDTEAFF.

The CDR3 protein is CAWSPGGSNTEAFF. The CDR3 bases are TGTGCCTGGAGTCCTGGAGGGTCCAACACTGAAGCTTTCTTT. The rearrangement uses TRBV30 and TRBJ1-1; D is uncertain. Germline CDR1 is GTSNPN and CDR2 is SVGIG (reference sequence). The CDR3 length is 14 residues. The V end was cut by 2 bases, the J end by 2 bases, with 12 bases between.

This clone was observed a few times. V usage is TRBV28 and J usage is TRBJ1-2; no firm D call. The CDR3 runs 11 residues. Germline V gene sequence: CDR1 MDHEN, CDR2 SYDVKM. CDR3 sequence reads: CAIEANYGYTF. In DNA, the CDR3 is TGTGCGATCGAGGCGAACTATGGCTACACCTTC.

The chain uses TRBV2 and TRBJ2-1; D is undetermined. V dropped 4 bases and J dropped 8 bases, with 12 bases sitting between them. Per germline, CDR1 SNHLY and CDR2 FYNNEI. This CDR3 has 13 residues. CDR3 coding DNA: TGTGCCAGCAGTGGAACTACTCTCCATGAGCAGTTCTTC. Residues: CASSGTTLHEQFF.

V and J are TRBV4-1 and TRBJ2-5; weak D call: TRBD2 (6 bases). This CDR3 region has 17 residues. Trimming took off 1 base at V and 0 bases at J, with 15 bases between the two ends. Per the germline V gene, CDR1 is MGHRA and CDR2 is YSYEKL. The CDR3 reads CASSQGPGRGNQETQYF. The CDR3 DNA reads TGCGCCAGCAGCCAAGGGCCGGGCCGGGGGAACCAAGAGACCCAGTACTTC.

This clone was found once. The chain is built from TRBV18 and TRBJ1-1; 7 bases map to TRBD1. The CDR3 sequence is 17 residues long. Trimming took 6 bases from V and 0 from J; bases not matched to a gene: 13. Germline V gene sequence: CDR1 KGHSH, CDR2 LQKENI. As DNA, the CDR3 is TGTGCCAGCTCCCCCGGGACAGCTTCCCTAATGAACACTGAAGCTTTCTTT. Encoded protein: CASSPGTASLMNTEAFF.

The V and J genes are TRBV20-1 and TRBJ1-2; TRBD1 aligns across 9 bases. This CDR3 has 15 residues. V was clipped by 3 bases and J by 0 bases; unmatched bases: 5. Germline-derived CDR1 and CDR2 are DFQATT and SNEGSKA (reference sequence). The CDR3 is CSASSGQGANYGYTF. CDR3 sequence (DNA): TGCAGTGCTAGTTCGGGACAGGGAGCTAACTATGGCTACACCTTC.

The chain carries TRBV11-3 and TRBJ2-1; 10 nucleotides match TRBD2. This CDR3 spans 16 amino acids. Germline V gene sequence: CDR1 SGHNT, CDR2 YENEEA. With 5 bases clipped from V and 3 bases from J, the junction kept 7 bases outside the gene matches. The CDR3: CASSHTTSGDYNEQFF. As DNA, the CDR3 is TGTGCCAGCAGCCACACAACTAGCGGGGACTACAATGAGCAGTTCTTC.